This T cell receptor (beta chain) was retrieved from a study of neoadjuvant anti-PD-1 for oral cavity cancer (dated by TCRdb to the early 2020s). Looking at the study overall: Before curative-intent surgical resection, most patients were given three to four biweekly doses of nivolumab at 3 mg/kg. For patients who did not progress, a fourth nivolumab dose was given around day 43, followed by definitive surgical resection on days 50-56. The parent correlative cohort included roughly 12 patients, with an approximately 32% response rate. Responders were defined as patients with complete response, partial response or stable disease by RECIST 1.1; non-responders were defined as patients with progression.

The CDR3 spans 14 residues, from the cysteine through the phenylalanine. CDR3 DNA is the only sequence kept; it has 42 bases, read in frame from the first base. Taken from the germline V gene, the CDR1 and CDR2 loops are MDHEN and SYDVKM. A distance of 16 bases separates the germline ends of V and J, which lose 4 bases and 9 bases respectively. For survey sequencing, tumor libraries mostly used 4.8 ug of input genomic DNA, with two replicates for each sample. The immunoSEQ hsTCRbeta kit was used to prepare TCRbeta libraries, following the manufacturer's instructions. The completed libraries were mixed into a single pool at 3 nM, then sequenced with an Illumina NovaSeq 6000 S4 flow cell. The paper's processing steps were these. Raw data preprocessing and quality control were performed with the immunoSEQ Analyzer. The analysis was limited to productive rearrangements, and each clonotype was defined by a unique CDR3 amino acid sequence. Using the R package tcR, the researchers computed the Gini-Simpson index as their estimate of repertoire clonality. Gini indices were compared with Student's t test, and associations with tumor size change were assessed by Pearson correlation. What TCRdb holds here is the immuneACCESS table cut down to in-frame rearrangements. Part of the clones is not present; checked against another copy, under half of the missing clones reflect an unresolved V gene, and the others are unexplained. D and trimming were read from the DNA, whereas the V and J calls and clone size are those reported in that table. For this sample the table gives about 12,000 clones, of which roughly 60% were detected only once. The ten largest account for approximately 6.2% of the sample.

What the work shows at the level of the full study, not this receptor alone: A higher pretreatment blood Treg/Th17 ratio correlated with both higher pretreatment blood TCRbeta clonality and lower post-treatment tumor TCRbeta clonality. TCR analyses included only a few patients per response group, and the authors called for larger cohorts for validation. Greater tumor shrinkage correlated with larger post-treatment sizes of preexisting intratumoral clones, which suggests that expansion of preexisting clones contributed to response.

Read against the paper, the sample's time point label means: before neoadjuvant nivolumab. The patients had newly diagnosed stage II-IVA oral cavity squamous cell carcinoma and had not received any prior systemic or radiation treatment. The cohort was made up of patients with locally advanced, HPV-negative oral cavity squamous cell carcinoma. Samples came from a longitudinal correlative study of a single-arm phase II trial of neoadjuvant nivolumab in oral cavity squamous cell carcinoma. Genomic DNA-based TCRbeta sequencing was performed on subject-matched pre- and post-treatment PBMCs and tumors from three responders and three non-responders. For tumor tissue, genomic DNA extraction relied on the Maxwell RSC DNA from Tissue kit. Regarding this clone: Its antigen remains unidentified. Base qualities are missing; no much larger clone stands one base away.

The sequence derives from a person between 35 and 79 years old with oral cavity squamous cell carcinoma. The donor label of this sample is uncertain. The receptor chain draws on TRBV28 and TRBJ2-1; no D gene is confidently identified. Sequencing was performed on tumor tissue, taken before nivolumab (anti-PD-1) treatment. The encoded CDR3 is CASSSRTVGFEQFF. The base sequence is TGTGCCAGCAGTTCCCGGACGGTGGGGTTTGAGCAGTTCTTC.